The 24 T cell receptor beta chains in this list originate from one sample, sequenced in a study of T-cell memory formation after mild COVID-19. TCRdb used MiXCR to reprocess the 5' RACE reads, holding one entry per CDR3 protein. The sample holds a few hundred thousand distinct CDR3 sequences, just under 20% seen once. Material for sequencing was PBMCs or a T cell subset sorted from them (not recorded which). The receptors come from a man aged 18 to 30 who had mild COVID-19 (a few samples of this study predate the infection). Cell type and time point are not known.

CDR3 in DNA: TGTGCCAGCAGCCAGAAGGACAGTCAAGAGCAGTACTTC. Translating it yields CASSQKDSQEQYF. V is TRBV7-9 and J is TRBJ2-7; D might be TRBD1 (6 bases). V dropped 5 bases and J dropped 7 bases, with 15 bases sitting between them. The germline V gene encodes CDR1 SEHNR and CDR2 FQNEAQ (reference sequence). This CDR3 spans 13 amino acids.

The rearrangement uses TRBV20-1 and TRBJ2-1; D is uncertain. Germline CDR1 reads DFQATT; CDR2 reads SNEGSKA (reference sequence). This CDR3 comprises 14 residues. Trimming left V 5 bases short and J 0 bases short, with 11 bases between. The CDR3 DNA follows: TGCAGTGCTGACCTTGAAGGCTCCTACAATGAGCAGTTCTTC. Residues: CSADLEGSYNEQFF.

This clonotype has a handful of counts. The V gene is TRBV5-1, the J gene TRBJ2-7; D may be TRBD1 or TRBD2 (7 bases each). V lost 4 bases to trimming and J lost 7 bases, with 21 bases between them. This CDR3 region has 15 residues. Germline CDR1 reads SGHRS; CDR2 reads YFSETQ. The CDR3 sequence: CASSIVGGTVREQYF. The CDR3 nucleotides are TGCGCCAGCAGCATCGTGGGAGGGACAGTGCGGGAGCAGTACTTC.

The chain links TRBV6-5 to TRBJ2-1; 9 nucleotides line up with TRBD2. The CDR3 totals 15 residues. CDR1 is MNHEY and CDR2 is SVGAGI in the germline V gene. Unmatched junction bases numbered 6, after V lost 4 bases and J lost 5 bases. CDR3 amino acids: CASSSSGGTNNEQFF. The CDR3, as DNA: TGTGCCAGCAGTTCCAGCGGGGGGACCAACAATGAGCAGTTCTTC.

This clonotype appeared many times. CDR3 residues: CASSLYSGAGAQYF. In nucleotides, the CDR3 is TGTGCCAGCAGTTTATATAGCGGGGCAGGGGCCCAGTACTTC. This sequence joins TRBV28 and TRBJ2-5; 8 bases line up with TRBD2. The CDR3 is 14 residues long. CDR1 MDHEN and CDR2 SYDVKM come from the germline V gene. V shed 1 base, J shed 9 bases, and the junction held 7 bases outside the gene matches.

The chain links TRBV7-2 to TRBJ1-1; no clear D. The CDR3 runs to 13 residues. V lost 2 bases and J lost 6, with 10 bases in between. Germline lookup yields CDR1 SGHTA and CDR2 FQGNSA. For the CDR3, the DNA is TGTGCCAGCAGCTTACATTCGAAGTCTGAAGCTTTCTTT. Protein sequence: CASSLHSKSEAFF.

This clonotype was counted a few times. The chain joins TRBV6-2 or TRBV6-3 to TRBJ2-1, with D hard to call. Germline CDR1 is MNHEY and CDR2 is SVGEGT. V dropped 1 base and J dropped 6 bases, with 16 bases sitting between them. The CDR3 spans 16 residues. CDR3 in DNA: TGTGCCAGCAGTTACTTGGCGCCTGGTCCAGGCAATGAGCAGTTCTTC. Its translation is CASSYLAPGPGNEQFF.

The chain employs TRBV2 and TRBJ1-2; D uncertain. The germline V gene encodes CDR1 SNHLY and CDR2 FYNNEI. The V end lost 9 bases, the J end lost 4 bases, and 15 bases lay between the germline ends. There are 13 residues in the CDR3. CDR3 protein: CASYPLTVYGYTF. In DNA, the CDR3 is TGTGCCAGTTACCCGCTGACTGTCTATGGCTACACCTTC.

The chain joins TRBV14 to TRBJ2-5, with D possibly being TRBD2 (6 bases). The length of the CDR3 is 14 residues. V was cut by 2 bases and J by 2 bases, with 9 bases left in between. Germline V gives CDR1 SGHDN, CDR2 FVKESK. The CDR3 nucleotides are TGTGCCAGCAGCCAACGCGGGGTACAAGAGACCCAGTACTTC. Amino acids: CASSQRGVQETQYF.

The chain couples TRBV6-4 to TRBJ2-3; D is uncertain. There are 13 residues in the CDR3. Germline CDR1 and CDR2: MRHNA and SNTAGT. Trimming left V 2 bases short and J 2 bases short, with 5 bases between. CDR3 residues: CASSDGPTDTQYF. CDR3 DNA: TGTGCCAGCAGTGACGGGCCCACAGATACGCAGTATTTT.

The V gene is TRBV7-2, the J gene TRBJ2-5, with TRBD2 identical over 11 bases. The CDR3 consists of 15 residues. Per germline, CDR1 SGHTA and CDR2 FQGNSA. After removal of 1 base from V and 7 bases from J, the junction contained 5 bases not matched to a gene. The CDR3 is CASSLVAGGQTTQYF. The CDR3 nucleotides are TGTGCCAGCAGCTTAGTAGCGGGGGGGCAGACGACCCAGTACTTC. The full variable domain, in which reference TRBV7-2 and TRBJ2-5 provide the parts outside the CDR3, is GAGVSQSPSNKVTEKGKDVELRCDPISGHTALYWYRQSLGQGLEFLIYFQGNSAPDKSGLPSDRFSAERTGGSVSTLTIQRTQQEDSAVYLCASSLVAGGQTTQYFGPGTRLLVL.

Only a few counts were recorded for this clonotype. This chain connects TRBV5-1 to TRBJ2-7, with a weak D call TRBD2 (5 bases). Germline-derived CDR1 and CDR2 are SGHRS and YFSETQ. CDR3 size: 15 residues. V was pared by 4 bases and J by 1 base, with 15 bases between. The CDR3: CASSLGTSGSYEQYV. The CDR3 DNA reads as TGCGCCAGCAGCCTCGGAACTAGTGGGTCCTACGAGCAGTACGTC.

Only a few counts were recorded for this clonotype. The chain couples TRBV19 to TRBJ2-7; D possibly uses TRBD1 or TRBD2 (5 bases each). The CDR3 totals 14 residues. V was cut by 4 bases and J by 0 bases, with 10 bases left in between. Germline assignment: CDR1 LNHDA and CDR2 SQIVND (reference sequence). CDR3 region: CASSNPGSSYEQYF. In DNA form, the CDR3 reads TGTGCCAGTAGTAACCCAGGGAGCTCCTACGAGCAGTACTTC.

This clonotype was recorded at least ten times. J is TRBJ2-7 and V is TRBV12-3 or TRBV12-4, with D uncertain. With 3 bases removed from V and 4 bases from J, the gap between germline ends came to 7 bases. CDR3 size: 12 residues. CDR3 sequence reads: CASSFFSYEQYF. CDR3 nucleotides: TGTGCCAGCAGTTTCTTCTCGTACGAGCAGTACTTC.

The J gene is TRBJ2-3, the V gene TRBV6-2 or TRBV6-3, with 8 bases fitting TRBD1. The V gene's germline CDR1 is MNHEY and CDR2 SVGEGT. V lost 8 bases, J lost 0 bases, and 4 bases stayed unmatched. This CDR3 comprises 14 residues. The CDR3 DNA reads TGTGCCAGCCGCAGGGGGCCTAGCACAGATACGCAGTATTTT. Amino acid sequence: CASRRGPSTDTQYF.

V gene TRBV7-9 combines with J gene TRBJ1-1, with TRBD1 as a possible D gene (6 bases). In germline, CDR1 is SEHNR, CDR2 FQNEAQ (reference sequence). This CDR3 is 14 amino acids long. Trimming pared 8 bases from V and 1 base from J, leaving 14 bases between. CDR3 amino acids: CASLTTGKNTEAFF. The DNA of the CDR3 is TGTGCCAGCCTCACCACAGGGAAGAACACTGAAGCTTTCTTT.

The CDR3: CASSEDGGETQYF. The CDR3 DNA is TGTGCCAGCAGTGAAGACGGAGGAGAGACCCAGTACTTC. The chain carries TRBV6-1 and TRBJ2-5; tentative D call: TRBD2 (5 bases). Trimming took 1 base from V and 4 from J, leaving 7 bases between them. Germline V gene sequence: CDR1 MNHNS, CDR2 SASEGT. The CDR3 is 13 residues long.

The sample holds a few counts of this clonotype. In DNA, the CDR3 is TGTGCCAGCAGTTTAGTTCTGAGGGGGGAGCAGTTCTTC. It translates to CASSLVLRGEQFF. The chain carries TRBV12-3 or TRBV12-4 and TRBJ2-1; D might be TRBD1 (6 bases). This CDR3 region has 13 residues. Trimming took off 1 base at V and 10 bases at J, with 11 bases between the two ends.

The chain couples TRBV5-1 to TRBJ2-7, with D perhaps assigned TRBD1 or TRBD2 (5 bases each). The CDR3 is 14 residues long. The V end lost 4 bases, the J end lost 0 bases, and 11 bases lay between the germline ends. The germline V gene has CDR1 SGHRS and CDR2 YFSETQ. CDR3 in DNA: TGCGCCAGCAGCACATCGGGGCTCTCCTACGAGCAGTACTTC. Its translation: CASSTSGLSYEQYF.

The J gene is TRBJ2-5, the V gene TRBV15, with D possibly TRBD1 on 5 matching bases. The germline V gene has CDR1 LNHNV and CDR2 YYDKDF (reference sequence). The germline V and J ends were trimmed by 3 bases and 5 bases, with 19 bases remaining between them. The CDR3 covers 16 residues. The CDR3 sequence is CATSSGLGRRSETQYF. In DNA, the CDR3 is TGTGCCACCAGCAGTGGTCTGGGGCGCCGATCTGAGACCCAGTACTTC. Filled out from reference TRBV15 and TRBJ2-5, the complete variable domain reads DAMVIQNPRYQVTQFGKPVTLSCSQTLNHNVMYWYQQKSSQAPKLLFHYYDKDFNNEADTPDNFQSRRPNTSFCFLDIRSPGLGDTAMYLCATSSGLGRRSETQYFGPGTRLLVL.

This chain connects TRBV7-2 to TRBJ1-4, with D perhaps matching TRBD1 (6 bases). Between the trimmed V and J ends, which lost 10 bases and 2 bases, there was a span of 11 bases. CDR3 length: 13 amino acids. The germline V gene has CDR1 SGHTA and CDR2 FQGNSA. Here the CDR3 DNA reads TGTGCCACCACAGGGACGACTAATGAAAAACTGTTTTTT. Its translation: CATTGTTNEKLFF.

V and J are TRBV19 and TRBJ2-7; TRBD1 matches at 9 bases. The CDR3 extends over 14 amino acids. Germline V gene sequence: CDR1 LNHDA, CDR2 SQIVND (reference sequence). Trimming at V came to 4 bases and at J to 2 bases, leaving 3 bases not matched to a gene. CDR3 sequence: CASSRRQGAYEQYF. Here the CDR3 DNA reads TGTGCCAGTAGTAGAAGACAGGGGGCCTACGAGCAGTACTTC.

The V gene is TRBV30, the J gene TRBJ1-3, with D possibly matching TRBD1 (6 bases). V lost 2 bases, J lost 8 bases, and 16 bases lay in between. Per the germline V gene, CDR1 is GTSNPN and CDR2 is SVGIG (reference sequence). The CDR3 length is 14 residues. The CDR3 loop reads CAWSKGVSADTIYF. As DNA, the CDR3 is TGTGCCTGGAGTAAGGGGGTTTCGGCGGACACCATATATTTT.

The chain recombines TRBV30 with TRBJ1-4; D is uncertain. V was pared by 0 bases and J by 0 bases, with 8 bases between. The CDR3 has 15 residues. Per germline, CDR1 GTSNPN and CDR2 SVGIG (reference sequence). The CDR3 nucleotides are TGTGCCTGGAGTGTCCCTCTTACAACTAATGAAAAACTGTTTTTT. Protein product: CAWSVPLTTNEKLFF.